This TCR beta chain came from a study of T-cell memory formation after mild COVID-19. Study conclusions and caveats: Clones which contracted sat mainly in CM and EM if CD4+, and in EMRA if CD8+. SARS-CoV-2 specificity was not confirmed for second-wave clones peaking on day 37.

This clonotype came up a few times. Antigen specificity is unknown. The CDR3 is 15 residues long. Germline loops: CDR1 SGHRS, CDR2 YFSETQ. The V gene end was trimmed by 4 bases and the J gene end by 3 bases; junction bases not matched to a gene: 8. TCRdb passed the 5' RACE reads through MiXCR, listing each CDR3 protein once. The table has hundreds of thousands of distinct CDR3 sequences, around 17% seen once. This sequence originates from an adult woman who had mild COVID-19 (a few samples of this study predate the infection). Cell type and time point are not known. This sequence joins TRBV5-1 and TRBJ2-3; 7 bases line up with TRBD1. The sequenced sample was PBMCs or a T cell subset sorted from them (not recorded which). The CDR3 coding sequence is TGCGCCAGCAGCCCCGGACAGGTAGAGACAGATACGCAGTATTTT. It yields the protein CASSPGQVETDTQYF.